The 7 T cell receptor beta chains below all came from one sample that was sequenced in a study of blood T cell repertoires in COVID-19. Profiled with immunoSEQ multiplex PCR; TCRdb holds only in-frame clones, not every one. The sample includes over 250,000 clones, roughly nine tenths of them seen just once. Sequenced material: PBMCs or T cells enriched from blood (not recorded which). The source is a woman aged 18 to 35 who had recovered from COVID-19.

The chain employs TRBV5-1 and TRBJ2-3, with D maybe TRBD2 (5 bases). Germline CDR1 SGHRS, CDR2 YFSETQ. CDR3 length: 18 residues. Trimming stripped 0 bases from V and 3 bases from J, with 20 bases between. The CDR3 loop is CASSLGLAQIQLTDTQYF. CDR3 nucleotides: TGCGCCAGCAGCTTGGGGCTAGCTCAAATCCAACTAACAGATACGCAGTATTTT.

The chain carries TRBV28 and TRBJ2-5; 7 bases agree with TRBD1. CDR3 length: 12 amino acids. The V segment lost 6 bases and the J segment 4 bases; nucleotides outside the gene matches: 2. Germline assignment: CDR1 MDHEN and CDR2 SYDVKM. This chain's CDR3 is CASRQGRETQYF. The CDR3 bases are TGTGCCAGCAGACAGGGGCGAGAGACCCAGTACTTC.

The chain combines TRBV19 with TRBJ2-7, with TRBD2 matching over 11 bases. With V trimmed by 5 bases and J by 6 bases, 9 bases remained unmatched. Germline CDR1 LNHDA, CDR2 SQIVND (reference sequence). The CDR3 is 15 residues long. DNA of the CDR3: TGTGCCAGTAGTGCTCCTAGCGGGAGGTTAGGCGAGCAGTACTTC. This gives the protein CASSAPSGRLGEQYF. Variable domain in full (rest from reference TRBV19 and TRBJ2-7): DGGITQSPKYLFRKEGQNVTLSCEQNLNHDAMYWYRQDPGQGLRLIYYSQIVNDFQKGDIAEGYSVSREKKESFPLTVTSAQKNPTAFYLCASSAPSGRLGEQYFGPGTRLTVT.

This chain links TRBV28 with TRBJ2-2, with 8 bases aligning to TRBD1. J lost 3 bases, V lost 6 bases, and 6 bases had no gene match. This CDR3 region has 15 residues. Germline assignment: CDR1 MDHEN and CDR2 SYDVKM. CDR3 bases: TGTGCCAGCAGCACGGACAGGGAGGACACCGGGGAGCTGTTTTTT. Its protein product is CASSTDREDTGELFF.

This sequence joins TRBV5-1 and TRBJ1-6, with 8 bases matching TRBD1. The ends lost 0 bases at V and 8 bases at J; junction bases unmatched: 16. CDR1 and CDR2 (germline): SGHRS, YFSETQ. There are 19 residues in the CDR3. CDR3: CASSLGTGRVIGGDSPLHF. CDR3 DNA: TGCGCCAGCAGCTTGGGGACAGGGAGAGTAATCGGCGGAGATTCACCCCTCCACTTT.

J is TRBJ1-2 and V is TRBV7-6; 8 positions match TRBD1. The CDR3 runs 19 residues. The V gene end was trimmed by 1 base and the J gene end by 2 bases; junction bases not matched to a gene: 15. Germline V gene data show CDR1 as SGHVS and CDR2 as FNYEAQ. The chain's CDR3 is CASSLVTAGGDGRNYGYTF. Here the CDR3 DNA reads TGTGCCAGCAGCTTAGTTACGGCAGGGGGCGATGGGAGGAACTATGGCTACACCTTC.

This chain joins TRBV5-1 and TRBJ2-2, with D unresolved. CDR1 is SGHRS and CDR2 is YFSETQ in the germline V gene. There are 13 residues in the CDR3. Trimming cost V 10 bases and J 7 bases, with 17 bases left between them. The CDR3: CASSLERSGELFF. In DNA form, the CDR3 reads TGCGCCTCATCCCTGGAGAGGAGCGGGGAGCTGTTTTTT.